One sample yielded the 7 T cell receptor beta chains listed below, sequenced in a study of identical twins. Using its own MiXCR run on the 5' RACE reads, TCRdb lists one record per CDR3 protein. This sample yields 1.5 million to 2 million distinct CDR3 sequences, of which about 30% are seen a single time; roughly 0.3% belongs to the top ten. Sequencing input: cord blood. The receptors were gathered from a newborn girl in good health.

The table lists this clonotype with a count of one. This chain joins TRBV27 and TRBJ2-3; 7 bases agree with TRBD2. This CDR3 is 16 amino acids long. The trim removed 5 bases at V and 10 bases at J, leaving 18 bases unmatched. Germline assignment: CDR1 MNHEY and CDR2 SMNVEV (reference sequence). The CDR3 coding sequence is TGTGCCAGCAGTCCCAACCCCGGGACTACTGGGCCAGCGCAGTATTTT. This encodes CASSPNPGTTGPAQYF.

This clonotype was observed a few times. V and J are TRBV9 and TRBJ2-1; a possible D gene is TRBD2 (5 bases). In germline, CDR1 is SGDLS, CDR2 YYNGEE. The CDR3 is 16 amino acids. V was cut by 0 bases and J by 4 bases, with 14 bases left in between. The DNA of the CDR3 is TGTGCCAGCAGCGTAGGGGCAGGAGGTGGTTACAATGAGCAGTTCTTC. This codes for CASSVGAGGGYNEQFF. The full variable domain, completed using reference TRBV9 and TRBJ2-1, is DSGVTQTPKHLITATGQRVTLRCSPRSGDLSVYWYQQSLDQGLQFLIQYYNGEERAKGNILERFSAQQFPDLHSELNLSSLELGDSALYFCASSVGAGGGYNEQFFGPGTRLTVL.

The genes are TRBV7-2 and TRBJ2-1; D is unclear. The germline V and J ends were trimmed by 5 bases and 9 bases, with 11 bases remaining between them. The CDR3 loop spans 12 amino acids. Looked up from germline, CDR1 is SGHTA and CDR2 is FQGNSA. CDR3 protein: CASSATTFEQFF. The CDR3 DNA is TGTGCCAGCAGCGCTACTACCTTTGAGCAGTTCTTC.

The rearrangement uses TRBV28 and TRBJ2-7; maybe TRBD2 (5 bases). Trimming left V 5 bases short and J 8 bases short, with 10 bases between. This CDR3 has 11 residues. Germline CDR1 is MDHEN and CDR2 is SYDVKM. The CDR3 region is CASSPTRKQYF. As DNA, the CDR3 is TGTGCCAGCAGTCCTACTAGAAAGCAGTACTTC.

The rearrangement uses TRBV5-1 and TRBJ2-3, with D perhaps TRBD2 (5 bases). Germline CDR1 reads SGHRS; CDR2 reads YFSETQ. The CDR3 loop spans 13 amino acids. Trimming removed 7 bases at V and 4 bases at J, with 13 bases between. This chain's CDR3 is CASRTASSDTQYF. The CDR3 DNA reads as TGCGCCAGCCGTACAGCTAGCTCAGATACGCAGTATTTT.

The chain uses TRBV11-2 and TRBJ1-1; a possible D gene is TRBD1 (5 bases). Trimming removed 4 bases at V and 1 base at J, with 13 bases between. The CDR3 runs to 15 residues. Germline assignment: CDR1 SGHAT and CDR2 FQNNGV. For the CDR3, the DNA is TGTGCCAGCAGCTCTTATTTCGGGGGGAACACTGAAGCTTTCTTT. Amino acid sequence: CASSSYFGGNTEAFF.

A note on this clonotype: The junction departs from the called germline gene at one end, perhaps through a read error. The CDR3, as DNA: TGTGCCAGCAGTTACTCGCAGGGGCTACACAATGAGCACTACTTC. This encodes CASSYSQGLHNEHYF. This chain joins TRBV6-6 and TRBJ2-1; D might be TRBD1 (6 bases). In germline, CDR1 is MNHNY, CDR2 SVGAGI (reference sequence). The CDR3 sequence is 15 residues long.